This T cell receptor (beta chain) is from a study of cytomegalovirus exposure and HLA in healthy donors. The PCR had 60 Vbeta and 13 Jbeta primers. The method was immunoSEQ multiplex PCR; TCRdb's version includes in-frame clones alone and lacks a portion of them. This table has tens of thousands of clones, around 73% appearing once. The CDR3 spans 15 residues. J was trimmed by 4 bases and V by 7 bases; bases with no gene match: 5. CDR1 is SNHLY, CDR2 FYNNEI, per germline. Only one count was recorded for this clone. Sample: PBMCs. The source of this sequence is a man between 45 and 60 years old in good health and CMV-seronegative. The V call is TRBV2, the J call TRBJ2-3; 13 nucleotides line up with TRBD2. The CDR3 sequence: CASTPGLAGSDTQYF. CDR3 sequence (DNA): TGTGCCAGCACCCCGGGACTAGCGGGGTCAGATACGCAGTATTTT.